This TCR beta chain is from a study of blood T cell repertoires in COVID-19. Study-level background: Samples taken during acute and convalescent COVID-19 were collected in the United States, Italy and Spain. Nucleic acid was either cDNA or gDNA, and it came from T cells, B-cell-depleted T cells, or PBMCs.

Sequencing used immunoSEQ multiplex PCR; TCRdb keeps in-frame clones, though not all of them. Of 160,000 or so clones in the sample, about four fifths were seen once. Trimming stripped 4 bases from V and 3 bases from J, with 13 bases between. The CDR3 extends over 14 amino acids. CDR1 is SGHRS, CDR2 YFSETQ, per germline. In Seattle, patients joined the study during active infection and were tracked longitudinally. This receptor was obtained from an older woman with COVID-19, enrolled during active disease. Sequencing used peripheral blood. V gene TRBV5-1 combines with J gene TRBJ1-1; D may be TRBD1 (6 bases). This CDR3 reads CASSPRAGDTEAFF. The CDR3 nucleotides are TGCGCCAGCAGCCCAAGGGCAGGGGACACTGAAGCTTTCTTT.